Shown below are 7 T cell receptor beta chains from a single sample sequenced in a study of cytomegalovirus exposure and HLA in healthy donors (dated by TCRdb to about 2017). The library was prepared using the immunoSEQ multiplex PCR assay. A mixture of 60 forward primers for TCR Vbeta segments and 13 reverse primers for TCR Jbeta segments was used in the multiplex PCR. TCRdb took over this immuneACCESS table, retaining in-frame rearrangements with V and J assigned. Such tables are incomplete; in checked studies, under half of the missing clones stem from an unresolved V gene, and the remainder is unexplained. This sample is represented by approximately 61,000 clones; around 75% of them were singletons. The ten largest clones add up to around 54% of the sample. The sample was PBMCs. All receptors derive from a man aged 45-65 years in good health and CMV-seropositive.

CDR3 loop: CASSIRGTGYRHLGDTIYF. The CDR3 DNA reads as TGTGCCAGCAGCATACGCGGGACAGGATACCGACATCTAGGGGACACCATATATTTT. The V and J genes are TRBV11-2 and TRBJ1-3, with TRBD1 identical over 8 bases. The CDR3 is made up of 19 amino acids. With V trimmed by 5 bases and J by 8 bases, 23 bases remained unmatched. The V gene's germline CDR1 is SGHAT and CDR2 FQNNGV.

The CDR3 nucleotides are TGTGCCAGCAGTGAACCACTAGCGGAATCCAGCTCCTACAATGAGCAGTTCTTC. The encoded protein is CASSEPLAESSSYNEQFF. The genes are TRBV2 and TRBJ2-1, with 8 bases that match TRBD2. The germline gives CDR1 SNHLY, CDR2 FYNNEI. The CDR3 runs 18 residues. Trimming at V came to 2 bases and at J to 0 bases, leaving 9 bases not matched to a gene.

This clone was counted a single time. The CDR3 spells CASSPIGRGGLSSYEQYF. The DNA for the CDR3 is TGTGCCAGCAGCCCGATAGGTCGGGGGGGCCTGAGCTCCTACGAGCAGTACTTC. V and J are TRBV4-2 and TRBJ2-7; the match to TRBD2 covers 8 bases. Germline trimming cut 4 bases from V and 0 bases from J; bases unmatched to any gene: 14. Germline V gives CDR1 LGHNA, CDR2 YNFKEQ. The CDR3 loop spans 18 amino acids.

As to this clone: Compared with germline, one end of the junction differs, possibly owing to a read error. V and J are TRBV28 and TRBJ2-3; 8 bases are shared with TRBD1. This CDR3 comprises 14 residues. Germline V CDR1 and CDR2: MDHEN, SYDVKM. CDR3 region: CASRFRQGAGTQYF. In DNA, the CDR3 is TGTGCCAGCCGTTTTCGGCAGGGGGCAGGTACGCAGTATTTT.

This chain uses TRBV11-2 with TRBJ2-7; 11 bases are shared with TRBD2. The CDR3 extends over 15 amino acids. The V gene end was trimmed by 3 bases and the J gene end by 4 bases; junction bases not matched to a gene: 5. Germline V gene lookup returns CDR1 SGHAT and CDR2 FQNNGV. The CDR3 here is CASSFLAGGRYEQYF. The CDR3 nucleotides read TGTGCCAGCAGCTTTTTAGCGGGAGGGCGGTACGAGCAGTACTTC.

Only one count was recorded for this clone. The chain links TRBV25-1 to TRBJ1-6; D gene ambiguous. This CDR3 spans 13 amino acids. CDR1 and CDR2 (germline): MGHDK, SYGVNS. V lost 10 bases and J 5 bases, leaving 12 bases between the germline ends. DNA of the CDR3: TGTGCCACCCAGGCGGGCAATAATTCACCCCTCCACTTT. Amino acid sequence: CATQAGNNSPLHF.

In this sample, this clone turned up once. This chain uses TRBV27 with TRBJ2-2; no definite D call. Germline lookup yields CDR1 MNHEY and CDR2 SMNVEV (reference sequence). The V end lost 3 bases, the J end lost 8 bases, and 10 bases lay between the germline ends. This CDR3 contains 13 residues. CDR3 coding DNA: TGTGCCAGCAGTTTTACGGTTGTAGGGGAGCTGTTTTTT. It codes for CASSFTVVGELFF.